Detailed here is one T cell receptor (beta chain). The antigen is undetermined. The donors were part of the roughly 120-subject validation cohort, which stood apart from the approximately 700-subject first cohort. This sample is drawn from a study of cytomegalovirus exposure and HLA in healthy donors. Study in general: It was reported in a later analysis that the 120 validation repertoires used the same platform as the approximately 650 first-cohort repertoires.

Sequencing used immunoSEQ multiplex PCR; TCRdb keeps in-frame clones, though not all of them. The sample yields 110,000 to 150,000 clones, 85% to 95% seen once. In germline, CDR1 is MNHNS, CDR2 SASEGT. V shed 6 bases and J 1 base; nucleotides not matched to a gene: 4. The CDR3 extends over 15 amino acids. Study results and limitations: The classifier reportedly diagnosed cytomegalovirus status with high sensitivity and specificity. About 180 TCR beta chains were listed as cytomegalovirus-associated.

The chain recombines TRBV6-1 with TRBJ2-1, with 9 nucleotides matching TRBD1. The specimen was PBMCs. The TCR comes from a man aged 18-30 years in good health and CMV-seropositive. The CDR3 here is CASRDRGGSYNEQFF. In nucleotides, the CDR3 is TGTGCCAGCAGGGACAGGGGCGGTTCCTACAATGAGCAGTTCTTC.